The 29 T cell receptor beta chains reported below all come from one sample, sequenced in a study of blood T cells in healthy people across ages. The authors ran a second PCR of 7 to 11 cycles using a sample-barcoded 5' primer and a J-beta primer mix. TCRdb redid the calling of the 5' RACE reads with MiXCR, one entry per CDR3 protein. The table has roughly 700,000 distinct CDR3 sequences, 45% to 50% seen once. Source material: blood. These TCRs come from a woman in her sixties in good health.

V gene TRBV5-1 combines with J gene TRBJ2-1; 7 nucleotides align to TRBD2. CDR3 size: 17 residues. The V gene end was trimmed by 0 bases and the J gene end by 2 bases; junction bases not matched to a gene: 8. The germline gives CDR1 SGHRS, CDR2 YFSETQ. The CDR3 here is CASSLARAGPAYNEQFF. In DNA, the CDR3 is TGCGCCAGCAGCTTGGCCCGAGCGGGACCCGCCTACAATGAGCAGTTCTTC.

The CDR3 here is CASSLRDIEETQYF. The CDR3 nucleotides read TGTGCCAGCAGTTTAAGGGACATTGAAGAGACCCAGTACTTC. The V call is TRBV28, the J call TRBJ2-5; D perhaps matches TRBD1 (6 bases). The CDR3 length is 14 residues. Germline lookup yields CDR1 MDHEN and CDR2 SYDVKM. The V end lost 2 bases, the J end lost 3 bases, and 10 bases lay between the germline ends. The whole variable domain, filled in from reference TRBV28 and TRBJ2-5, reads DVKVTQSSRYLVKRTGEKVFLECVQDMDHENMFWYRQDPGLGLRLIYFSYDVKMKEKGDIPEGYSVSREKKERFSLILESASTNQTSMYLCASSLRDIEETQYFGPGTRLLVL.

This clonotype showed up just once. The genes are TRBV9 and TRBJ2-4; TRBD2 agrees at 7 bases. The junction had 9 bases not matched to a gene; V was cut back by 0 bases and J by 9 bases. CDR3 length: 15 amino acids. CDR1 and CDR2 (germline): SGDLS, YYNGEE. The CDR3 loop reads CASSVAGTGGGIQYF. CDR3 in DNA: TGTGCCAGCAGCGTAGCTGGAACGGGAGGCGGCATTCAGTACTTC.

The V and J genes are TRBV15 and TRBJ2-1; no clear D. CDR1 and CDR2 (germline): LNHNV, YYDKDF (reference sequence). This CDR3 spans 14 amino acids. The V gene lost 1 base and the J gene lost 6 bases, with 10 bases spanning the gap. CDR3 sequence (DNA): TGTGCCACCAGCAGAGGGGCTGTAGCCAATGAGCAGTTCTTC. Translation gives CATSRGAVANEQFF.

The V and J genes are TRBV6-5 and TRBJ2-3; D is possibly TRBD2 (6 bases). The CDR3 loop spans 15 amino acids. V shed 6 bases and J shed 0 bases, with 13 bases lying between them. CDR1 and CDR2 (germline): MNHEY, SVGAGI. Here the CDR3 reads CASSYQRVSTDTQYF. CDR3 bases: TGTGCCAGCAGCTACCAGCGGGTGAGCACAGATACGCAGTATTTT.

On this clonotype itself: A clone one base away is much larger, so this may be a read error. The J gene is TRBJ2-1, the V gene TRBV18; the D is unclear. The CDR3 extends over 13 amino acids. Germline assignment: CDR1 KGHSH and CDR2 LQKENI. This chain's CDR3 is CASAPPNAHEQFF. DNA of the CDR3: TGTGCCAGCGCACCACCTAATGCCCATGAGCAGTTCTTC.

CDR3 bases: TGCAGCGTTCGCGAACATACGATGAACACTGAAGCTTTCTTT. Its protein product is CSVREHTMNTEAFF. The chain uses TRBV29-1 and TRBJ1-1; the D is unclear. The germline V and J ends were trimmed by 5 bases and 0 bases, with 13 bases remaining between them. Germline-derived CDR1 and CDR2 are SQVTM and ANQGSEA. CDR3 length equals 14 residues.

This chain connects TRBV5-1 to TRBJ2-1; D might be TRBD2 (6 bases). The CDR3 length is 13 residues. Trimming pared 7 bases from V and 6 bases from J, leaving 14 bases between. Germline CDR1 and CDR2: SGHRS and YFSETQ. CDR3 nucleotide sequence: TGCGCCAGCTCGACTAGAATTGGCAATGAGCAGTTCTTC. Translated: CASSTRIGNEQFF.

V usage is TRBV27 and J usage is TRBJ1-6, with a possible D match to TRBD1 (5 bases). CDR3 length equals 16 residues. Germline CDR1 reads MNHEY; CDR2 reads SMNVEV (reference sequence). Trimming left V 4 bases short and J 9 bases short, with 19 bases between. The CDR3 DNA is TGTGCCAGCAGTTCTCAGAGGGGCCCCGGGGGTTCACCCCTCCACTTT. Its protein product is CASSSQRGPGGSPLHF.

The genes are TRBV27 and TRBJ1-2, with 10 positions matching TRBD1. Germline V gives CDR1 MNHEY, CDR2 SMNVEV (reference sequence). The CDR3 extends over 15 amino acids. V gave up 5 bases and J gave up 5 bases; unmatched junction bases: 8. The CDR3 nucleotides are TGTGCCAGCAGTCATCGGGGACAGGGGAGTTATGGCTACACCTTC. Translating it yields CASSHRGQGSYGYTF.

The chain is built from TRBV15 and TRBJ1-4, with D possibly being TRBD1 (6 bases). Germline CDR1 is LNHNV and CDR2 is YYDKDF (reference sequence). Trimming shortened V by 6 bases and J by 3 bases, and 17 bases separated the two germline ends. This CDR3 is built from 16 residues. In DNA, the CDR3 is TGTGCCACCAGGATGGGGGGAGGACAGCCTAATGAAAAACTGTTTTTT. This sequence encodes CATRMGGGQPNEKLFF.

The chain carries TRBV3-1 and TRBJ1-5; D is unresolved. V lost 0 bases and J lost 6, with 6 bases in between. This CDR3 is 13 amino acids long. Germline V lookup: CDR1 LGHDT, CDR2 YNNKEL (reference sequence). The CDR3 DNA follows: TGTGCCAGCAGCCAAGATGATGGTCAGCCCCAGCATTTT. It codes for CASSQDDGQPQHF.

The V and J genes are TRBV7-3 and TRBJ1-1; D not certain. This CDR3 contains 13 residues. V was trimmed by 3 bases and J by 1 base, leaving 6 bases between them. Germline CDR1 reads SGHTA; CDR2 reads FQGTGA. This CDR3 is CASSLISNTEAFF. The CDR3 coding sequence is TGTGCCAGCAGCTTGATATCGAACACTGAAGCTTTCTTT.

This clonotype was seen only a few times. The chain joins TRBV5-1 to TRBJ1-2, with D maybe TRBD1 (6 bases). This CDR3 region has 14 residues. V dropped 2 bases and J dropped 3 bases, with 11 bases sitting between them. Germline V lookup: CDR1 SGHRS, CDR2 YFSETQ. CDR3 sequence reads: CASSFQGTDYGYTF. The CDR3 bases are TGCGCCAGCAGCTTTCAGGGGACCGACTATGGCTACACCTTC.

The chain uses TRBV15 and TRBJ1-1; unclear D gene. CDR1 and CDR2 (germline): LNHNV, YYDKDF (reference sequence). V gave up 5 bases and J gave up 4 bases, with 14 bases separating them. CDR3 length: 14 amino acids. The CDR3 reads CATSLVGRSTEAFF. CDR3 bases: TGTGCCACCAGCTTAGTGGGCAGGAGCACTGAAGCTTTCTTT.

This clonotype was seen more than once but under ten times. In nucleotides, the CDR3 is TGCAGTGCTAGGAATCAGGGAACAGATACGCAGTATTTT. Amino acid sequence: CSARNQGTDTQYF. The chain carries TRBV20-1 and TRBJ2-3; maybe TRBD1 (5 bases). The CDR3 length is 13 residues. Trimming cost V 3 bases and J 3 bases, with 10 bases left between them. CDR1 DFQATT and CDR2 SNEGSKA come from the germline V gene (reference sequence).

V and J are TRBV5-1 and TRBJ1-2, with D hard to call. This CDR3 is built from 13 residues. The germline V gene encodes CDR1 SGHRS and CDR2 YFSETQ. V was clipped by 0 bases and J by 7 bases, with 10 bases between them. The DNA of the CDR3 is TGCGCCAGCAGCTTGGGTGGGTTCTCTGGCTACACCTTC. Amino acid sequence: CASSLGGFSGYTF.

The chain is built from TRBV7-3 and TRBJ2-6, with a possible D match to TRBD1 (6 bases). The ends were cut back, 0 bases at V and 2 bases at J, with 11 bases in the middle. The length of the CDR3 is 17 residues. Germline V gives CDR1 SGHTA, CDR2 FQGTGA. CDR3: CASSLTFAGAGANVLTF. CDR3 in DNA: TGTGCCAGCAGCTTAACGTTCGCAGGGGCTGGGGCCAACGTCCTGACTTTC.

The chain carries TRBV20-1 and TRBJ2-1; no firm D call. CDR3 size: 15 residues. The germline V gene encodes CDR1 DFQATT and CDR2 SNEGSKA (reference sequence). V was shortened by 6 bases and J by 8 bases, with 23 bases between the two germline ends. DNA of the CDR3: TGCAGTGCCGAAACCCCTAGGGTTATAGTTGATGAGCAGTTCTTC. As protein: CSAETPRVIVDEQFF.

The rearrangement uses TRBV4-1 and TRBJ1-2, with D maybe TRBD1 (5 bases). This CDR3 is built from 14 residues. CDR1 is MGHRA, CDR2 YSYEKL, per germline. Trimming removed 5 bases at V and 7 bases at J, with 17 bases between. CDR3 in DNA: TGCGCCAGCAGCTCTGGGAGGGGAGGCGCTGGCTACACCTTC. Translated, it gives CASSSGRGGAGYTF.

This CDR3 is CASSHLQGGNGYTF. The DNA for the CDR3 is TGCGCCAGCAGCCACCTACAGGGGGGCAATGGCTACACCTTC. This sequence joins TRBV4-3 and TRBJ1-2, with 8 bases matching TRBD1. The CDR3 has 14 residues. V was pared by 3 bases and J by 6 bases, with 6 bases of the junction left unmatched. Germline V gene data show CDR1 as LGHNA and CDR2 as YSLEER.

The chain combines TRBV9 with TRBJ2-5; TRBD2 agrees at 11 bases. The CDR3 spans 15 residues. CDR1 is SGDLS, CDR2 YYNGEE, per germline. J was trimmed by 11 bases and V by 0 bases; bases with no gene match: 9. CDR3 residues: CASSVVSGRAAEQYF. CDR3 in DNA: TGTGCCAGCAGCGTAGTTAGCGGGAGGGCCGCTGAGCAGTACTTC.

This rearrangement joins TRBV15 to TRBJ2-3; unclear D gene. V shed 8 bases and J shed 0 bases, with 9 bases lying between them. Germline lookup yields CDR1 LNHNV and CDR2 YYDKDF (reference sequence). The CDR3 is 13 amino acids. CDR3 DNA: TGTGCCACCCGGCGGTCTAGCACAGATACGCAGTATTTT. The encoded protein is CATRRSSTDTQYF.

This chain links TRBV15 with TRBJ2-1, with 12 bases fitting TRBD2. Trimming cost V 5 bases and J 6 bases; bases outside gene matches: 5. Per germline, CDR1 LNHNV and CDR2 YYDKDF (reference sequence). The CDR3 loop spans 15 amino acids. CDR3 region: CATSRASGRANEQFF. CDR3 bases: TGTGCCACCAGCCGCGCTAGCGGGAGGGCCAATGAGCAGTTCTTC.

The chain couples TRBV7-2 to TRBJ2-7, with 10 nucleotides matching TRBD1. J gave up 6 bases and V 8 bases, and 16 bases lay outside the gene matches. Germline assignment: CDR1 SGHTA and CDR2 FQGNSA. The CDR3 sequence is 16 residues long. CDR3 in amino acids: CASGGKAGTGAVEQYF. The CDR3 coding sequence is TGTGCCAGCGGCGGTAAAGCCGGGACAGGGGCGGTCGAGCAGTACTTC.

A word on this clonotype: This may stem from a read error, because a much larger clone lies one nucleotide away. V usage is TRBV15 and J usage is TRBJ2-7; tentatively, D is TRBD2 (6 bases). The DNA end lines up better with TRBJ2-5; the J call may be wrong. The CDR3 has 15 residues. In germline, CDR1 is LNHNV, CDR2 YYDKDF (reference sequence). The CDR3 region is CATGRDPGAGETQYF. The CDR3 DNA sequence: TGTGCCACCGGCAGAGATCCAGGAGCGGGAGAGACCCAGTACTTC.

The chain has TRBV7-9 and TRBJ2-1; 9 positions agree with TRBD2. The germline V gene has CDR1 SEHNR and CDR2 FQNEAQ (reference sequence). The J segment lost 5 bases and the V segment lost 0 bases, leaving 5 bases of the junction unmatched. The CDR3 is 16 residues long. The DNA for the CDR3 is TGTGCCAGCAGCTTAGCCCTAGCGGGAACAAACAATGAGCAGTTCTTC. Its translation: CASSLALAGTNNEQFF. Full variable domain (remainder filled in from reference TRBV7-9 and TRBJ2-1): DTGVSQNPRHKITKRGQNVTFRCDPISEHNRLYWYRQTLGQGPEFLTYFQNEAQLEKSRLLSDRFSAERPKGSFSTLEIQRTEQGDSAMYLCASSLALAGTNNEQFFGPGTRLTVL.

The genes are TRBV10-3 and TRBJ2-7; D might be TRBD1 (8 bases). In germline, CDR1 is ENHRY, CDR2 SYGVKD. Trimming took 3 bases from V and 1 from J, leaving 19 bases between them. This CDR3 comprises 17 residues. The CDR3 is CAISDWSVQGGSYEQYF. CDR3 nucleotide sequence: TGTGCCATCAGTGACTGGTCGGTACAGGGGGGGTCCTACGAGCAGTACTTC.

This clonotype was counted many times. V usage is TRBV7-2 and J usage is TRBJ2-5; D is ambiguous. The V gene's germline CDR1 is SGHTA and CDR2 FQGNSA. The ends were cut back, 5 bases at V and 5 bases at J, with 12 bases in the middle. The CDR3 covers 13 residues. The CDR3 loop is CASSTSSWETQYF. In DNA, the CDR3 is TGTGCCAGCAGCACGTCTAGTTGGGAGACCCAGTACTTC.